The clone carrying this TCR beta chain has more than one count but fewer than ten. As yet, its antigen is unknown. The sample carries other DNA sequences with the same CDR3. Data came from immunoSEQ multiplex PCR; TCRdb stores just in-frame clones and leaves some out. The sample holds about 41,000 clones; about 90% are singletons and the top ten take roughly 3.9%. The entry originates in a study of OX40 agonist ivuxolimab in advanced cancers. Study-wide context: Three patients showed partial responses: one hepatocellular carcinoma and two cutaneous melanoma cases. Findings and caveats of the study: Partial responders at 0.1-3.0 mg/kg showed near-lowest clonal expansion.

The V end was cut by 4 bases, the J end by 10 bases, with 15 bases between. Germline CDR1 and CDR2: SGHDN and FVKESK. The CDR3 is 13 amino acids. The sequencing used CD4+ or CD8+ T cells sorted from blood, collected in a trial of the OX40 agonist ivuxolimab. The sequence was collected from an adult with an advanced solid tumor such as melanoma, head and neck, liver or kidney cancer. The rearrangement joins TRBV14 to TRBJ2-3; D perhaps matches TRBD1 (6 bases). The CDR3 sequence is CASSPFAGVAQYF. CDR3 nucleotide sequence: TGTGCCAGCAGCCCCTTCGCAGGGGTTGCGCAGTATTTT.